A single sample is the source of the 13 T cell receptor beta chains below, sequenced in a study of beta chain features in type 1 diabetes. The entirety of the isolated RNA underwent reverse transcription, so expressed TCRB transcripts were sequenced. Clones were read by immunoSEQ multiplex PCR, and TCRdb kept only the in-frame ones, dropping some. The sample records about 360,000 clones, roughly an eighth being singletons. The sequenced sample was naive CD4+ T cells from blood. Receptor source: a man younger than 30 in good health.

V gene TRBV18 combines with J gene TRBJ1-4; 7 bases line up with TRBD1. The J segment lost 5 bases and the V segment lost 3 bases, leaving 6 bases of the junction unmatched. There are 15 residues in the CDR3. CDR1 KGHSH and CDR2 LQKENI come from the germline V gene. The CDR3 DNA reads TGTGCCAGCTCACCTACAGGGGAACCGAATGAAAAACTGTTTTTT. Protein product: CASSPTGEPNEKLFF.

The V and J genes are TRBV27 and TRBJ2-7; TRBD1 aligns across 7 bases. Germline V gene sequence: CDR1 MNHEY, CDR2 SMNVEV (reference sequence). The CDR3 contains 13 residues. Losses at the gene ends were 7 bases for V and 0 bases for J; bases not matched to a gene: 3. The CDR3 bases are TGTGCCAGCAAGACAGGGACCTCCTACGAGCAGTACTTC. Translation: CASKTGTSYEQYF.

This clone was detected a few times. The V call is TRBV18, the J call TRBJ1-5; no firm D call. This CDR3 is built from 14 residues. In germline, CDR1 is KGHSH, CDR2 LQKENI. V was cut by 8 bases and J by 4 bases, with 15 bases left in between. CDR3 bases: TGTGCCAGCACTTTCCACCCGGGAAATCAGCCCCAGCATTTT. Amino acids: CASTFHPGNQPQHF.

This clone came up a few times. The chain carries TRBV19 and TRBJ2-5; TRBD1 matches 7 bases. CDR1 and CDR2 (germline): LNHDA, SQIVND (reference sequence). CDR3 length: 14 residues. Trimming removed 2 bases from V and 2 bases from J; junction bases left unmatched: 2. The CDR3 sequence is CASSIPGQQETQYF. CDR3 in DNA: TGTGCCAGTAGTATACCGGGACAGCAAGAGACCCAGTACTTC.

The table lists this clone with a few counts. The chain joins TRBV25-1 to TRBJ2-1; tentative D call: TRBD1 (6 bases). V lost 5 bases and J 0 bases, leaving 14 bases between the germline ends. Germline-derived CDR1 and CDR2 are MGHDK and SYGVNS. The CDR3 runs 16 residues. CDR3 loop: CASSLPGQRSYNEQFF. CDR3 nucleotide sequence: TGTGCCAGCAGTCTCCCCGGACAGCGCTCCTACAATGAGCAGTTCTTC.

The genes are TRBV21-1 and TRBJ2-1; the D call in the table, TRBD1, was not verified against the DNA. TRBV21-1 is tagged as a pseudogene. The CDR3 contains 16 residues. CDR3 in amino acids: CASSKEYRDSRNEQFF. DNA for the CDR3: TGTGCCAGCAGCAAAGAGTACAGGGATAGTCGGAATGAGCAGTTCTTC.

The J gene is TRBJ2-5, the V gene TRBV19, with D possibly being TRBD1 (6 bases). Germline CDR1 is LNHDA and CDR2 is SQIVND (reference sequence). V was pared by 5 bases and J by 4 bases, with 11 bases between. The CDR3 is 13 residues long. The CDR3 nucleotides read TGTGCCAGTAGTCCAGGACAGCGAGAGACCCAGTACTTC. Translating gives CASSPGQRETQYF.

This clone appeared a few times. The CDR3 coding sequence is TGTGCCAGCAGGTCGGGGTTTCGGAAGACCCAGTACTTC. It yields the protein CASRSGFRKTQYF. V and J are TRBV28 and TRBJ2-5; possibly TRBD2 for D (5 bases). Per germline, CDR1 MDHEN and CDR2 SYDVKM. Trimming took off 6 bases at V and 6 bases at J, with 14 bases between the two ends. The CDR3 extends over 13 amino acids.

The chain is built from TRBV30 and TRBJ2-7, with 10 bases fitting TRBD2. J was trimmed by 6 bases and V by 2 bases; bases with no gene match: 7. The germline gives CDR1 GTSNPN, CDR2 SVGIG (reference sequence). This CDR3 has 14 amino acids. The CDR3 nucleotides read TGTGCCTGGAGTTCCCTAGCGGGAGTTGCCGAGCAGTACTTC. Amino acids: CAWSSLAGVAEQYF. Using reference TRBV30 and TRBJ2-7 for the parts outside the CDR3, the full variable domain is SQTIHQWPATLVQPVGSPLSLECTVEGTSNPNLYWYRQAAGRGLQLLFYSVGIGQISSEVPQNLSASRPQDRQFILSSKKLLLSDSGFYLCAWSSLAGVAEQYFGPGTRLTVT.

The count of this clone is one. The chain uses TRBV7-9 and TRBJ2-1; TRBD2 matches 9 bases. CDR3 length equals 15 residues. Trimming removed 3 bases from V and 3 bases from J; junction bases left unmatched: 3. Germline values: CDR1 SEHNR, CDR2 FQNEAQ (reference sequence). The CDR3 bases are TGTGCCAGCAGCTTGAGCGGGGGGCTCTACAATGAGCAGTTCTTC. Its translation: CASSLSGGLYNEQFF.

The CDR3 sequence is CASSQDPDGGAVGELFF. The CDR3 coding sequence is TGCGCCAGCAGCCAAGATCCGGACGGGGGGGCCGTCGGGGAGCTGTTTTTT. The rearrangement uses TRBV4-1 and TRBJ2-2, with 8 bases matching TRBD2. Trimming took 0 bases from V and 7 from J; bases not matched to a gene: 10. Germline V CDR1 and CDR2: MGHRA, YSYEKL. The CDR3 sequence is 17 residues long.

The genes are TRBV15 and TRBJ1-2; D is undetermined. V was cut by 3 bases and J by 8 bases, with 10 bases left in between. CDR1 and CDR2 (germline): LNHNV, YYDKDF (reference sequence). The CDR3 loop spans 12 amino acids. CDR3 sequence: CATSSITEGYTF. DNA of the CDR3: TGTGCCACCAGCAGCATCACGGAGGGCTACACCTTC.

Many counts were recorded for this clone. This chain uses TRBV7-9 with TRBJ2-1; D is possibly TRBD2 (6 bases). Germline loops: CDR1 SEHNR, CDR2 FQNEAQ (reference sequence). This CDR3 spans 16 amino acids. The V gene lost 3 bases and the J gene lost 0 bases, with 12 bases spanning the gap. The CDR3 sequence is CASSLSSANSYNEQFF. As DNA, the CDR3 is TGTGCCAGCAGCTTGTCTAGCGCGAACTCCTACAATGAGCAGTTCTTC. Looking up the rest from reference TRBV7-9 and TRBJ2-1 gives the full variable domain: DTGVSQNPRHKITKRGQNVTFRCDPISEHNRLYWYRQTLGQGPEFLTYFQNEAQLEKSRLLSDRFSAERPKGSFSTLEIQRTEQGDSAMYLCASSLSSANSYNEQFFGPGTRLTVL.